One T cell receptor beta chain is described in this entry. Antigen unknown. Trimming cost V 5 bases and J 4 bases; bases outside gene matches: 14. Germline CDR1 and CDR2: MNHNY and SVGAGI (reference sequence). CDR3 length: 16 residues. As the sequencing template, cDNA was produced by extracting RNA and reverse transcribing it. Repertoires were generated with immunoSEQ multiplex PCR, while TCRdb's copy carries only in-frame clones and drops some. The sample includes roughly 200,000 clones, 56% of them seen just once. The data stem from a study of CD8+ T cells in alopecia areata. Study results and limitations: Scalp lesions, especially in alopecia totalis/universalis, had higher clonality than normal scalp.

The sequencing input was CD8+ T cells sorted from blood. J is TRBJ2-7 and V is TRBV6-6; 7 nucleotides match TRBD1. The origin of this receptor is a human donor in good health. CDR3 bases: TGTGCCAGCAGTCCTCAGGGGGTAGCGAGCCGTTACGAGCAGTACTTC. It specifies CASSPQGVASRYEQYF.